Each of the 29 T cell receptor beta chains below was sequenced from the same sample in a study of early T cells in non-severe SARS-CoV-2 infection. Each CDR3 protein is one row after TCRdb ran MiXCR on the 5' RACE reads. The sample shows about 30,000 distinct CDR3 sequences, about 5% of them seen only once. Sequenced sample: whole blood. These receptors originate from an adult who was a healthcare worker with PCR-confirmed SARS-CoV-2 infection or an uninfected control (not recorded which).

This clonotype was counted many times. The rearrangement links TRBV10-3 to TRBJ2-2; TRBD2 agrees at 7 bases. The germline gives CDR1 ENHRY, CDR2 SYGVKD. Unmatched junction bases numbered 6, after V lost 3 bases and J lost 5 bases. There are 15 residues in the CDR3. CDR3 loop: CAISDSGGRTGELFF. For the CDR3, the DNA is TGTGCCATCAGTGATTCGGGGGGTAGGACCGGGGAGCTGTTTTTT.

Here the CDR3 DNA reads TGCAGTGCTAGACTGAGGGGTACTGAAGCTTTCTTT. This gives the protein CSARLRGTEAFF. The gene calls are TRBV20-1 and TRBJ1-1; D is possibly TRBD1 (5 bases). Trimming stripped 2 bases from V and 5 bases from J, with 9 bases between. Germline CDR1 DFQATT, CDR2 SNEGSKA (reference sequence). The CDR3 is made up of 12 amino acids.

This clonotype was detected many times. The V gene is TRBV28, the J gene TRBJ1-6; D remains unclear. The CDR3 covers 15 residues. V lost 2 bases and J lost 6, with 11 bases in between. Germline CDR1 MDHEN, CDR2 SYDVKM. DNA of the CDR3: TGTGCCAGCAGTTTAGGGCAGGAGGGTAATTCACCCCTCCACTTT. It yields the protein CASSLGQEGNSPLHF.

The table lists this clonotype with many counts. The rearrangement links TRBV7-2 to TRBJ1-5; 7 nucleotides match TRBD1. CDR1 is SGHTA and CDR2 is FQGNSA in the germline V gene. The CDR3 runs 16 residues. Unmatched junction bases numbered 3, after V lost 0 bases and J lost 1 base. CDR3 region: CASSLAPTGSNQPQHF. CDR3 coding DNA: TGTGCCAGCAGCTTAGCGCCGACAGGGAGCAATCAGCCCCAGCATTTT. Full variable domain (outside the CDR3, taken from reference TRBV7-2 and TRBJ1-5): GAGVSQSPSNKVTEKGKDVELRCDPISGHTALYWYRQSLGQGLEFLIYFQGNSAPDKSGLPSDRFSAERTGGSVSTLTIQRTQQEDSAVYLCASSLAPTGSNQPQHFGDGTRLSIL.

Note on this clonotype: This sequence may be a read error, since a much larger clone differs from it by one base. The V gene is TRBV12-3 or TRBV12-4, the J gene TRBJ1-1; D is uncertain. CDR3 length: 11 residues. Between the trimmed V and J ends, which lost 4 bases and 8 bases, there was a span of 8 bases. CDR3 DNA sequence: TGTGCCAGCAGTTACTACCAGGAAGCTTTCTTT. It yields the protein CASSYYQEAFF.

This clonotype was recorded many times. The J gene is TRBJ2-5, the V gene TRBV5-4; D perhaps matches TRBD1 (6 bases). The CDR3 loop spans 19 amino acids. Trimming pared 2 bases from V and 2 bases from J, leaving 25 bases between. CDR1 is SGHNT and CDR2 is YYREEE in the germline V gene (reference sequence). CDR3 coding DNA: TGTGCCAGCAGCTTACCTAGAAACCGGGACAAGACGTCACAAGAGACCCAGTACTTC. It encodes CASSLPRNRDKTSQETQYF.

In this sample, this clonotype turned up many times. The V and J genes are TRBV5-1 and TRBJ2-5, with D tentatively TRBD2 (6 bases). Germline CDR1 and CDR2: SGHRS and YFSETQ. Trimming cost V 3 bases and J 5 bases, with 11 bases left between them. The CDR3 extends over 13 amino acids. The CDR3 DNA reads as TGCGCCAGCAGCTCGGCAGGGAGGGAGACCCAGTACTTC. It codes for CASSSAGRETQYF.

This clonotype was seen many times. The rearrangement uses TRBV6-6 and TRBJ2-1; a weak D match, TRBD2 (6 bases). V dropped 6 bases and J dropped 0 bases, with 12 bases sitting between them. Germline-derived CDR1 and CDR2 are MNHNY and SVGAGI (reference sequence). CDR3 length equals 15 residues. CDR3 in amino acids: CASRGETSSYNEQFF. The CDR3 DNA follows: TGTGCCAGCAGAGGTGAGACTAGCTCCTACAATGAGCAGTTCTTC.

This clonotype appeared many times. The V gene is TRBV7-6, the J gene TRBJ2-2; TRBD1 might be the D (6 bases). The CDR3 covers 16 residues. Germline-derived CDR1 and CDR2 are SGHVS and FNYEAQ. Deletions cut 5 bases from V and 1 base from J, with 14 bases between. CDR3 nucleotide sequence: TGTGCCAGCAGCCCCAGGGGCTCGTGGAACACCGGGGAGCTGTTTTTT. Residues: CASSPRGSWNTGELFF.

This clonotype occurred many times. This rearrangement joins TRBV7-9 to TRBJ2-1; the D call may be TRBD1 or TRBD2 (5 bases each). Germline-derived CDR1 and CDR2 are SEHNR and FQNEAQ (reference sequence). The CDR3 runs 15 residues. V was trimmed by 6 bases and J by 6 bases, leaving 18 bases between them. CDR3 sequence reads: CASRGGTELGNEQFF. CDR3 bases: TGTGCCAGCAGGGGTGGGACGGAGCTAGGCAATGAGCAGTTCTTC.

In its sample, this clonotype was seen many times. The V and J genes are TRBV2 and TRBJ1-5; D uncertain. The germline V and J ends were trimmed by 5 bases and 3 bases, with 11 bases remaining between them. Germline V gene sequence: CDR1 SNHLY, CDR2 FYNNEI. CDR3 length equals 14 residues. CDR3 nucleotides: TGTGCCAGCAGTTCTAAGCGATACAATCAGCCCCAGCATTTT. Encoded protein: CASSSKRYNQPQHF.

The table lists this clonotype with a few counts. The genes are TRBV20-1 and TRBJ2-5; TRBD1 is a possible D gene (6 bases). V was pared by 6 bases and J by 5 bases, with 19 bases between. CDR1 DFQATT and CDR2 SNEGSKA come from the germline V gene (reference sequence). The length of the CDR3 is 14 residues. CDR3 protein: CSAIPGQSRETQYF. CDR3 sequence (DNA): TGCAGTGCCATCCCGGGACAAAGTCGCGAGACCCAGTACTTC.

The table lists this clonotype with a few counts. The CDR3, as DNA: TGCGCCAGCAGCTTCGGAAGGGAGGAGACCCAGTACTTC. Translating it yields CASSFGREETQYF. This chain uses TRBV5-1 with TRBJ2-5, with D possibly TRBD2 on 5 matching bases. Trimming took off 2 bases at V and 5 bases at J, with 10 bases between the two ends. Germline V gene lookup returns CDR1 SGHRS and CDR2 YFSETQ. This CDR3 is 13 amino acids long.

The chain carries TRBV2 and TRBJ2-4; 9 nucleotides match TRBD2. This CDR3 comprises 14 residues. Trimming at V came to 10 bases and at J to 0 bases, leaving 4 bases not matched to a gene. Germline CDR1 reads SNHLY; CDR2 reads FYNNEI. CDR3 in amino acids: CAKAGGLAKNIQYF. CDR3 DNA: TGTGCCAAAGCGGGAGGTCTAGCCAAAAACATTCAGTACTTC.

This clonotype was observed many times. The genes are TRBV2 and TRBJ1-1; D unresolved. CDR1 and CDR2 (germline): SNHLY, FYNNEI. Trimming took 5 bases from V and 1 from J, leaving 11 bases between them. This CDR3 spans 14 amino acids. CDR3 protein: CASSRPGQNTEAFF. The CDR3 DNA reads TGTGCCAGCAGTCGGCCAGGCCAGAACACTGAAGCTTTCTTT.

This clonotype was counted ten times or more. This chain connects TRBV10-1 to TRBJ2-1, with 8 bases fitting TRBD2. V shed 0 bases, J shed 4 bases, and the junction held 5 bases outside the gene matches. CDR3 length: 16 amino acids. Germline-derived CDR1 and CDR2 are WNHNN and SYGVQD (reference sequence). DNA of the CDR3: TGCGCCAGCAGTGAGTCGAGTAGCGGGACGTACAATGAGCAGTTCTTC. Protein: CASSESSSGTYNEQFF.

Ten or more counts support this clonotype. This chain links TRBV10-1 with TRBJ2-5; D possibly matches TRBD1 or TRBD2 (5 bases each). V was clipped by 0 bases and J by 5 bases, with 13 bases between them. Germline V CDR1 and CDR2: WNHNN, SYGVQD (reference sequence). The CDR3 contains 15 residues. For the CDR3, the DNA is TGCGCCAGCAGTGAGTCGCTTGGGGGTTCCGAGACCCAGTACTTC. It translates to CASSESLGGSETQYF.

This clonotype was found a few times. V is TRBV25-1 and J is TRBJ2-1; D unclear. Trimming cost V 5 bases and J 0 bases, with 8 bases left between them. Looked up from germline, CDR1 is MGHDK and CDR2 is SYGVNS. This CDR3 region has 14 residues. CDR3 in amino acids: CASSSTDSYNEQFF. The DNA of the CDR3 is TGTGCCAGCAGTTCTACAGACTCCTACAATGAGCAGTTCTTC.

This clonotype was seen more than once but under ten times. The chain carries TRBV19 and TRBJ2-7; perhaps TRBD1 as D (6 bases). The length of the CDR3 is 14 residues. CDR1 and CDR2 from the germline V gene are LNHDA and SQIVND (reference sequence). Trimming removed 3 bases at V and 5 bases at J, with 14 bases between. CDR3: CASSIGATGNEQYF. The CDR3 DNA reads TGTGCCAGTAGTATTGGGGCAACAGGGAACGAGCAGTACTTC.

There are many counts of this clonotype. The chain joins TRBV30 to TRBJ1-1; D unclear. The CDR3 loop spans 14 amino acids. V was trimmed by 5 bases and J by 1 base, leaving 14 bases between them. Germline V gene lookup returns CDR1 GTSNPN and CDR2 SVGIG (reference sequence). The CDR3 sequence: CAWSPGIENTEAFF. The CDR3 DNA follows: TGTGCCTGGTCTCCCGGGATTGAGAACACTGAAGCTTTCTTT. The full variable domain, rest sourced from reference TRBV30 and TRBJ1-1, is SQTIHQWPATLVQPVGSPLSLECTVEGTSNPNLYWYRQAAGRGLQLLFYSVGIGQISSEVPQNLSASRPQDRQFILSSKKLLLSDSGFYLCAWSPGIENTEAFFGQGTRLTVV.

The V call is TRBV7-6, the J call TRBJ2-7, with TRBD1 matching over 7 bases. This CDR3 has 14 residues. Germline V gene lookup returns CDR1 SGHVS and CDR2 FNYEAQ. Trimming at V came to 6 bases and at J to 4 bases, leaving 9 bases not matched to a gene. The CDR3 DNA is TGTGCCAGCAGTCCGGGACAGAGCCCATACGAGCAGTACTTC. The encoded protein is CASSPGQSPYEQYF.

This clonotype was detected ten times or more. The V call is TRBV7-9, the J call TRBJ2-1; D not certain. V was clipped by 4 bases and J by 6 bases, with 10 bases between them. CDR3 size: 13 residues. Per germline, CDR1 SEHNR and CDR2 FQNEAQ (reference sequence). The chain's CDR3 is CASSSDATNEQFF. For the CDR3, the DNA is TGTGCCAGCAGCTCCGACGCAACCAATGAGCAGTTCTTC.

This clonotype was seen ten or more times. The J gene is TRBJ2-7, the V gene TRBV20-1, with D maybe TRBD2 (6 bases). The germline CDR1 and CDR2 sequences are DFQATT and SNEGSKA (reference sequence). With 6 bases removed from V and 4 bases from J, the gap between germline ends came to 13 bases. This CDR3 contains 12 residues. CDR3 nucleotides: TGCAGTGCATTAGCGGAGGGTTACGAGCAGTACTTC. It yields the protein CSALAEGYEQYF.

This clonotype was detected ten times or more. The rearrangement links TRBV27 to TRBJ1-5, with D possibly matching TRBD1 (6 bases). Germline values: CDR1 MNHEY, CDR2 SMNVEV (reference sequence). The CDR3 totals 16 residues. V lost 2 bases and J 0 bases, leaving 11 bases between the germline ends. In DNA, the CDR3 is TGTGCCAGCAGTTTAAGAGGACAGTATAGCAATCAGCCCCAGCATTTT. It encodes CASSLRGQYSNQPQHF.

This clonotype has a handful of counts. This rearrangement joins TRBV20-1 to TRBJ1-2; D is uncertain. Trimming pared 6 bases from V and 8 bases from J, leaving 16 bases between. Germline assignment: CDR1 DFQATT and CDR2 SNEGSKA (reference sequence). The CDR3 is 12 residues long. CDR3 region: CSARASSRGYTF. CDR3 sequence (DNA): TGCAGTGCCCGAGCCAGTAGTAGGGGCTACACCTTC.

The chain recombines TRBV27 with TRBJ1-1, with 11 bases identical to TRBD1. Losses at the gene ends were 2 bases for V and 3 bases for J; bases not matched to a gene: 5. From germline, CDR1 is MNHEY and CDR2 SMNVEV (reference sequence). The length of the CDR3 is 16 residues. The CDR3 spells CASSLRTGGRDTEAFF. In DNA form, the CDR3 reads TGTGCCAGCAGTTTACGGACAGGGGGCAGGGACACTGAAGCTTTCTTT.

This clonotype occurred once. The chain uses TRBV6-6 and TRBJ2-7; 7 bases match TRBD1. Trimming at V came to 4 bases and at J to 0 bases, leaving 9 bases not matched to a gene. The CDR3 runs to 16 residues. CDR1 is MNHNY and CDR2 is SVGAGI in the germline V gene (reference sequence). In DNA, the CDR3 is TGTGCCAGCAGTTCACAGGACAGGAAGAGCTCCTACGAGCAGTACTTC. Translating it yields CASSSQDRKSSYEQYF.

Of note for this clonotype: This clone may be a read error of a much larger clone one base away. The V call is TRBV9, the J call TRBJ2-1; D not resolved. CDR1 SGDLS and CDR2 YYNGEE come from the germline V gene. The CDR3 extends over 15 amino acids. CDR3 DNA sequence: TGTGCCAGCAGCGTAGATGGCCTTTCCTACAATGAGCAGTCCTTC. Protein product: CASSVDGLSYNEQSF.

This clonotype was detected ten times or more. The chain carries TRBV2 and TRBJ2-5; unclear D gene. This CDR3 spans 12 amino acids. Between the trimmed V and J ends, which lost 7 bases and 5 bases, there was a span of 11 bases. Germline V lookup: CDR1 SNHLY, CDR2 FYNNEI. CDR3 region: CASKVVEETQYF. CDR3 coding DNA: TGTGCCAGCAAGGTGGTCGAGGAGACCCAGTACTTC.